These 19 T cell receptor beta chains originate from one sample sequenced in a study of response to subunit inactivated influenza vaccine. TCRdb analysed the RT-PCR reads with MiXCR anew, one entry per CDR3 protein. The sample has roughly 780,000 distinct CDR3 sequences; about 18% are singletons. The sequencing here drew on PBMCs from blood, taken approximately 5 days after vaccination. Source of these receptors: a man in his fifties who received an inactivated influenza vaccine.

This clonotype was counted only a few times. The chain is built from TRBV11-2 and TRBJ2-3; D is perhaps TRBD1 (6 bases). With 1 base removed from V and 2 bases from J, the gap between germline ends came to 13 bases. Germline lookup yields CDR1 SGHAT and CDR2 FQNNGV. CDR3 length: 16 residues. CDR3 sequence reads: CASSLAAYRATDTQYF. The CDR3 DNA follows: TGTGCCAGCAGCTTAGCGGCATACAGGGCCACAGATACGCAGTATTTT.

This clonotype came up a few times. The rearrangement links TRBV4-2 to TRBJ1-1; TRBD1 agrees at 8 bases. CDR1 and CDR2 (germline): LGHNA, YNFKEQ. The CDR3 consists of 16 residues. The ends lost 4 bases at V and 0 bases at J; junction bases unmatched: 7. CDR3 nucleotide sequence: TGTGCCAGCAGCCCCGACAGGGGAACCCTGAACACTGAAGCTTTCTTT. Translation gives CASSPDRGTLNTEAFF.

V is TRBV18 and J is TRBJ2-5; TRBD1 might be the D (5 bases). The CDR3 spans 12 residues. V dropped 4 bases and J dropped 11 bases, with 14 bases sitting between them. CDR1 KGHSH and CDR2 LQKENI come from the germline V gene. DNA for the CDR3: TGTGCCAGCTCACAGGACACGATTGGGCAGTACTTC. This codes for CASSQDTIGQYF.

This chain links TRBV28 with TRBJ2-7, with 13 bases fitting TRBD2. With V trimmed by 5 bases and J by 4 bases, 8 bases remained unmatched. CDR1 and CDR2 from the germline V gene are MDHEN and SYDVKM. The CDR3 runs to 16 residues. CDR3 sequence (DNA): TGTGCCAGCAGTCCCTCCGGACTAGCGGGGGCATACGAGCAGTACTTC. Protein sequence: CASSPSGLAGAYEQYF.

This clonotype was detected only a few times. V gene TRBV11-2 combines with J gene TRBJ2-1; TRBD2 aligns across 9 bases. The V gene end was trimmed by 4 bases and the J gene end by 8 bases; junction bases not matched to a gene: 12. CDR1 is SGHAT, CDR2 FQNNGV, per germline. This CDR3 is 16 amino acids long. The CDR3 here is CASSSLLREGRDEQFF. The CDR3 bases are TGTGCCAGCAGCTCCCTTCTGCGGGAGGGCCGAGATGAGCAGTTCTTC.

The chain is built from TRBV7-9 and TRBJ2-3, with 9 bases aligning to TRBD2. J gave up 6 bases and V 7 bases, and 14 bases lay outside the gene matches. The germline CDR1 and CDR2 sequences are SEHNR and FQNEAQ (reference sequence). This CDR3 contains 16 residues. The CDR3 spells CASIRPGTSMSDTQYF. DNA for the CDR3: TGTGCCAGCATCAGACCTGGGACTAGCATGTCGGATACGCAGTATTTT.

This clonotype was counted a few times. The chain recombines TRBV20-1 with TRBJ2-5; 8 bases line up with TRBD2. Trimming took 8 bases from V and 6 from J; bases not matched to a gene: 11. There are 13 residues in the CDR3. Germline CDR1 DFQATT, CDR2 SNEGSKA (reference sequence). CDR3 nucleotides: TGCAGTTTTAAACGGGAGGGCCCGAAGACCCAGTACTTC. Encoded protein: CSFKREGPKTQYF.

This clonotype was found a few times. The chain carries TRBV6-5 and TRBJ1-2; TRBD1 might be the D (6 bases). The CDR3 has 11 amino acids. The germline V gene encodes CDR1 MNHEY and CDR2 SVGAGI. V was cut by 4 bases and J by 10 bases, with 10 bases left in between. The CDR3 DNA follows: TGTGCCAGCAGTTCTAACAGGGTCTACACCTTC. Its protein product is CASSSNRVYTF.

This clonotype was seen a handful of times. The J gene is TRBJ1-3, the V gene TRBV28; the D is unclear. The CDR3 covers 15 residues. CDR1 is MDHEN and CDR2 is SYDVKM in the germline V gene. The V end was cut by 8 bases, the J end by 0 bases, with 14 bases between. CDR3 region: CASESGSASGNTIYF. In nucleotides, the CDR3 is TGTGCCAGCGAATCTGGGTCCGCCTCTGGAAACACCATATATTTT.

The chain recombines TRBV7-8 with TRBJ2-1; 13 positions agree with TRBD2. V shed 5 bases, J shed 8 bases, and the junction held 15 bases outside the gene matches. The CDR3 has 18 amino acids. CDR1 is SGHVS and CDR2 is FQNEAQ in the germline V gene. In nucleotides, the CDR3 is TGTGCCAGCAGCACGAAACTCGGAGGACTAGCGGGAGTGCATGAGCAGTTCTTC. It codes for CASSTKLGGLAGVHEQFF. Combining the CDR3 with reference TRBV7-8 and TRBJ2-1 gives the whole variable domain GAGVSQSPRYKVAKRGQDVALRCDPISGHVSLFWYQQALGQGPEFLTYFQNEAQLDKSGLPSDRFFAERPEGSVSTLKIQRTQQEDSAVYLCASSTKLGGLAGVHEQFFGPGTRLTVL.

The rearrangement uses TRBV29-1 and TRBJ2-5; 8 bases map to TRBD1. The CDR3 length is 14 residues. V was pared by 6 bases and J by 5 bases, with 11 bases of the junction left unmatched. Germline loops: CDR1 SQVTM, CDR2 ANQGSEA. DNA of the CDR3: TGCAGCGTGGAGGGACAGGATAGGTCTGAGACCCAGTACTTC. This sequence encodes CSVEGQDRSETQYF.

This clonotype appeared a few times. The chain employs TRBV7-2 and TRBJ2-3; 7 positions match TRBD1. The germline gives CDR1 SGHTA, CDR2 FQGNSA. This CDR3 is 17 amino acids long. V trimming: 2 bases; J trimming: 0 bases; junction bases outside the gene matches: 8. The CDR3 DNA is TGTGCCAGCAGCTTAATCCCGACAGGGATTAGCACAGATACGCAGTATTTT. Its protein is CASSLIPTGISTDTQYF.

This clonotype has more than one count but fewer than ten. This sequence joins TRBV24-1 and TRBJ2-7; no clear D gene. CDR3 length: 12 amino acids. Germline CDR1 reads KGHDR; CDR2 reads SFDVKD. V gave up 6 bases and J gave up 1 base, with 6 bases separating them. CDR3 sequence (DNA): TGTGCCACCAGTAACGGATCCTACGAGCAGTACTTC. As protein: CATSNGSYEQYF.

This clonotype was seen only a few times. The rearrangement joins TRBV7-9 to TRBJ2-7; no clear D gene. This CDR3 spans 14 amino acids. V lost 3 bases to trimming and J lost 1 base, with 10 bases between them. CDR1 is SEHNR and CDR2 is FQNEAQ in the germline V gene (reference sequence). Written as DNA, the CDR3 is TGTGCCAGCAGCTTGTTGTCAAGTTCCTACGAGCAGTACTTC. As protein: CASSLLSSSYEQYF.

This clonotype appeared a few times. The J gene is TRBJ2-7, the V gene TRBV6-1; TRBD2 agrees at 9 bases. The CDR3 is 13 amino acids. Germline V gene data show CDR1 as MNHNS and CDR2 as SASEGT. V dropped 8 bases and J dropped 4; count of bases not matched to a gene: 6. CDR3 sequence reads: CASEREAKYEQYF. CDR3 nucleotides: TGTGCCAGCGAGCGGGAGGCAAAATACGAGCAGTACTTC.

This chain connects TRBV7-2 to TRBJ1-1; weak D call: TRBD1 (5 bases). The CDR3 runs to 17 residues. From germline, CDR1 is SGHTA and CDR2 FQGNSA. Between the trimmed V and J ends, which lost 1 base and 5 bases, there was a span of 20 bases. This CDR3 reads CASSLVGPRTRATEAFF. As DNA, the CDR3 is TGTGCCAGCAGCTTAGTGGGGCCAAGGACGAGAGCAACTGAAGCTTTCTTT.

The rearrangement joins TRBV3-1 to TRBJ1-2; 8 nucleotides agree with TRBD1. The CDR3 runs 19 residues. Germline CDR1 and CDR2: LGHDT and YNNKEL (reference sequence). The ends lost 2 bases at V and 0 bases at J; junction bases unmatched: 14. The CDR3 coding sequence is TGTGCCAGCAGCCAAAATAGGAGGACAGGGAAGGTGGCTAACTATGGCTACACCTTC. Translated, it gives CASSQNRRTGKVANYGYTF.

The V gene is TRBV20-1, the J gene TRBJ2-7; TRBD1 is a possible D gene (6 bases). From germline, CDR1 is DFQATT and CDR2 SNEGSKA (reference sequence). The CDR3 loop spans 11 amino acids. Trimming cost V 6 bases and J 5 bases, with 11 bases left between them. CDR3 residues: CSANRVNEQYF. The CDR3 DNA is TGCAGTGCAAACAGGGTAAACGAGCAGTACTTC.

This clonotype came up a few times. The V and J genes are TRBV11-2 and TRBJ2-3; tentative D call: TRBD2 (6 bases). The V gene's germline CDR1 is SGHAT and CDR2 FQNNGV. The V and J ends lost 5 bases and 0 bases respectively, with 12 bases between them. The CDR3 is made up of 15 amino acids. DNA of the CDR3: TGTGCCAGCAGCCACCGGGGACTGAGCACAGATACGCAGTATTTT. Its translation is CASSHRGLSTDTQYF.